A selection of T cell receptor beta chains follows, all from one sample in a study of OX40 agonist ivuxolimab in advanced cancers. Using immunoSEQ multiplex PCR, the repertoire was profiled, and TCRdb retains in-frame clones only, with some absent. The sample yields about 51,000 clones, over 75% seen once. The sequenced sample was CD4+ or CD8+ T cells sorted from blood, obtained in a trial of the OX40 agonist ivuxolimab. Every receptor here comes from an adult with an advanced solid tumor such as melanoma, head and neck, liver or kidney cancer. The CDR3 runs from the conserved cysteine through the conserved F or W. The order of the fields is V gene, clone size, CDR3 protein. A clone size is listed for some rows: how often the clone was seen (once, few, many), or a class if it is expanded.

v_call: TRBV6-5; clone_size: -; cdr3_aa: CASRRDRYEQYF
v_call: TRBV19; clone_size: -; cdr3_aa: CASSAFRGVRPGELFF
v_call: TRBV28; clone_size: -; cdr3_aa: CASGRGGQETQYF
v_call: TRBV11-2; clone_size: -; cdr3_aa: CASSTRELLNNSPLHF
v_call: TRBV6-1; clone_size: -; cdr3_aa: CASSHPTGANYGYTF
v_call: TRBV15; clone_size: -; cdr3_aa: CATSRANRLAYAKNIQYF
v_call: TRBV15; clone_size: -; cdr3_aa: CATSATVGNQPQHF
v_call: TRBV28; clone_size: -; cdr3_aa: CASSSGPEAEKLFF
v_call: TRBV5-1; clone_size: -; cdr3_aa: CASSPSGTGGEKLFF
v_call: TRBV5-1; clone_size: few; cdr3_aa: CASSLDAGSDEQYF
v_call: TRBV6-1; clone_size: -; cdr3_aa: CASSRTGGRSYEQFF
v_call: TRBV5-4; clone_size: few; cdr3_aa: CASSSRDRGQAFF
v_call: TRBV7-3; clone_size: -; cdr3_aa: CASSLNPKGAQETQYF